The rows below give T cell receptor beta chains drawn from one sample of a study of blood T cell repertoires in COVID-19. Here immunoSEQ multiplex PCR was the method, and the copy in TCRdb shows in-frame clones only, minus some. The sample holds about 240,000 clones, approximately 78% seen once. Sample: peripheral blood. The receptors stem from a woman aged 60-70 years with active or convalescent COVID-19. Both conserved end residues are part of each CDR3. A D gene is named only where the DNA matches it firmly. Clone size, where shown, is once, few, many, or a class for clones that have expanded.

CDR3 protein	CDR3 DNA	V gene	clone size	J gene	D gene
CASSYSQGISGNTIYF	TGTGCCAGCAGTTACTCCCAGGGCATCTCTGGAAACACCATATATTTT	TRBV6-2/TRBV6-3	NA	TRBJ1-3	NA
CASSTGNTDTQYF	TGTGCCAGCAGTACGGGGAACACAGATACGCAGTATTTT	TRBV6-5	NA	TRBJ2-3	NA
CASSLPAGGKDSPLHF	TGCGCCAGCAGCTTGCCCGCAGGGGGCAAAGATTCACCCCTCCACTTT	TRBV5-1	once	TRBJ1-6	TRBD1
CASSPTNTGELFF	TGTGCCAGCAGCCCCACGAACACCGGGGAGCTGTTTTTT	TRBV11-2	NA	TRBJ2-2	NA
CASTWGLANYNEQFF	TGTGCCAGCACCTGGGGACTAGCGAACTACAATGAGCAGTTCTTC	TRBV2	NA	TRBJ2-1	TRBD2
CASSRQVQGGSYEQYF	TGCGCCAGCAGCCGACAGGTACAAGGGGGCTCCTACGAGCAGTACTTC	TRBV4-3	NA	TRBJ2-7	NA
CASSLVPTGYNSPLHF	TGTGCCAGCAGCTTAGTCCCAACAGGTTATAATTCACCCCTCCACTTT	TRBV7-2	NA	TRBJ1-6	NA
CASSGDRSYGYTF	TGTGCCAGCAGTGGGGACAGGTCCTATGGCTACACCTTC	TRBV2	NA	TRBJ1-2	TRBD1
CATHRVIYGYTF	TGTGCCACCCATCGGGTCATCTATGGCTACACCTTC	TRBV7-9	NA	TRBJ1-2	NA
CSASPRVNTEAFF	TGCAGTGCTAGTCCCCGGGTGAACACTGAAGCTTTCTTT	TRBV20-1	few	TRBJ1-1	NA
CSASLAGVEETQYF	TGCAGTGCTAGTTTAGCAGGGGTGGAGGAGACCCAGTACTTC	TRBV20-1	NA	TRBJ2-5	NA
CATSRESKRGQGGNSNQPQHF	TGTGCCACCAGCAGAGAATCAAAACGGGGACAGGGGGGTAATAGCAATCAGCCCCAGCATTTT	TRBV15	NA	TRBJ1-5	TRBD1
CASSFSGGELFF	TGTGCCAGCAGTTTTTCCGGCGGGGAGCTGTTTTTT	TRBV12-3/TRBV12-4	NA	TRBJ2-2	NA
CASTYDRGQQPQHF	TGTGCCAGCACCTACGACAGGGGCCAGCAGCCCCAGCATTTT	TRBV6-6	NA	TRBJ1-5	TRBD1
CASSPDRIYSYGYTF	TGTGCCAGCTCACCGGACAGGATTTACTCCTATGGCTACACCTTC	TRBV18	NA	TRBJ1-2	TRBD1
CASSSGGGPTGELFF	TGTGCCAGCAGCTCGGGAGGTGGGCCCACCGGGGAGCTGTTTTTT	TRBV5-4	NA	TRBJ2-2	TRBD2
CASSEQGQGVLAKNIQYF	TGTGCCAGCAGTGAACAGGGACAGGGGGTTCTAGCCAAAAACATTCAGTACTTC	TRBV6-1	NA	TRBJ2-4	TRBD1
CASSHGLAGGGGQFF	TGTGCCAGCAGCCACGGCCTAGCGGGGGGTGGTGGGCAGTTCTTC	TRBV14	NA	TRBJ2-1	TRBD2
CASSLALGQGYEQYF	TGTGCCAGCAGCTTAGCGCTGGGACAGGGCTACGAGCAGTACTTC	TRBV7-2	NA	TRBJ2-7	TRBD1
CASSLWVLMSGQGGEKLFF	TGTGCCAGCAGCTTATGGGTGTTGATGTCCGGACAGGGAGGTGAAAAACTGTTTTTT	TRBV7-3	NA	TRBJ1-4	TRBD1
CASSPRDIPTDTQYF	TGTGCCAGCAGCCCCCGGGACATACCCACAGATACGCAGTATTTT	TRBV3-1/TRBV3-2	NA	TRBJ2-3	NA
CASSQRLWGGHTGELFF	TGTGCCAGCAGCCAAAGGTTATGGGGGGGGCACACCGGGGAGCTGTTTTTT	TRBV3-1/TRBV3-2	NA	TRBJ2-2	NA
CASTQRPGETQYF	TGTGCCAGCACCCAAAGGCCGGGAGAGACCCAGTACTTC	TRBV27	NA	TRBJ2-5	NA